The 30 T cell receptor beta chains below were found in one sample sequenced in a study of T cell responses to AZD1222 COVID-19 vaccine. Profiling relied on immunoSEQ multiplex PCR, and the TCRdb table lists in-frame clones only, not all of them. The sample yields 110,000 to 150,000 clones, 85% to 90% seen once. The input for sequencing was peripheral blood, taken 28 days after the second AZD1222 dose. These receptors all come from an adult who received the AZD1222 COVID-19 vaccine.

The CDR3: CASSLNRPNTGELFF. In DNA, the CDR3 is TGCGCCAGCAGCTTGAACAGGCCGAACACCGGGGAGCTGTTTTTT. The chain employs TRBV5-1 and TRBJ2-2, with D possibly being TRBD1 (5 bases). V was pared by 1 base and J by 0 bases, with 7 bases between. This CDR3 comprises 15 residues. Germline V gene lookup returns CDR1 SGHRS and CDR2 YFSETQ.

The chain is built from TRBV3-1 (or the pseudogene TRBV3-2) and TRBJ2-7; unclear D gene. The ends were cut back, 1 base at V and 0 bases at J, with 13 bases in the middle. There are 16 residues in the CDR3. Germline loops: CDR1 LGHDT, CDR2 YNNKEL (reference sequence). The DNA of the CDR3 is TGTGCCAGCAGCCAAGGATCGGCTGCAGGCTCCTACGAGCAGTACTTC. This gives the protein CASSQGSAAGSYEQYF.

J is TRBJ1-4 and V is TRBV28, with 7 bases identical to TRBD1. J lost 3 bases, V lost 7 bases, and 5 bases had no gene match. In germline, CDR1 is MDHEN, CDR2 SYDVKM. This CDR3 comprises 14 residues. The CDR3 region has the DNA TGTGCCAGCACCCAACAGGGGTCTAATGAAAAACTGTTTTTT. Its protein is CASTQQGSNEKLFF.

This chain uses TRBV7-9 with TRBJ2-7; D gene ambiguous. Germline CDR1 and CDR2: SEHNR and FQNEAQ (reference sequence). There are 15 residues in the CDR3. V was shortened by 4 bases and J by 2 bases, with 15 bases between the two germline ends. Here the CDR3 reads CASSSNRAFTYEQYF. The CDR3 DNA reads TGTGCCAGCAGCTCCAACCGGGCCTTTACCTACGAGCAGTACTTC. Full variable domain (rest looked up from reference TRBV7-9 and TRBJ2-7): DTGVSQNPRHKITKRGQNVTFRCDPISEHNRLYWYRQTLGQGPEFLTYFQNEAQLEKSRLLSDRFSAERPKGSFSTLEIQRTEQGDSAMYLCASSSNRAFTYEQYFGPGTRLTVT.

The V and J genes are TRBV7-9 and TRBJ1-2, with a weak D call TRBD1 (6 bases). Trimming left V 5 bases short and J 6 bases short, with 10 bases between. The CDR3 is 12 amino acids. Germline assignment: CDR1 SEHNR and CDR2 FQNEAQ (reference sequence). In DNA form, the CDR3 reads TGTGCCAGCAGCCGCGGGGGGCATGGCTACACCTTC. It translates to CASSRGGHGYTF.

The count of this clone is one. The chain carries TRBV14 and TRBJ2-7; D is possibly TRBD1 (8 bases). The germline V gene encodes CDR1 SGHDN and CDR2 FVKESK. The CDR3 has 15 residues. V gave up 6 bases and J gave up 1 base, with 16 bases separating them. The CDR3 DNA reads as TGTGCCAGCAGTCCTGGACAGGGAGGGTCCTACGAGCAGTACTTC. Translated: CASSPGQGGSYEQYF. Variable domain in full (rest from reference TRBV14 and TRBJ2-7): EAGVTQFPSHSVIEKGQTVTLRCDPISGHDNLYWYRRVMGKEIKFLLHFVKESKQDESGMPNNRFLAERTGGTYSTLKVQPAELEDSGVYFCASSPGQGGSYEQYFGPGTRLTVT.

Concerning this clone: Other nucleotide sequences in the sample specify the same CDR3. V gene TRBV7-2 combines with J gene TRBJ2-7; TRBD2 matches at 10 bases. Losses at the gene ends were 0 bases for V and 2 bases for J; bases not matched to a gene: 1. The CDR3 covers 15 residues. Germline loops: CDR1 SGHTA, CDR2 FQGNSA. CDR3 sequence (DNA): TGTGCCAGCAGCTTAGCAGCGGGAGGGGCCTACGAGCAGTACTTC. Translating gives CASSLAAGGAYEQYF. Drawing the rest from reference TRBV7-2 and TRBJ2-7, the complete variable domain is GAGVSQSPSNKVTEKGKDVELRCDPISGHTALYWYRQSLGQGLEFLIYFQGNSAPDKSGLPSDRFSAERTGGSVSTLTIQRTQQEDSAVYLCASSLAAGGAYEQYFGPGTRLTVT.

The V call is TRBV11-2, the J call TRBJ2-2; D unclear. Trimming took off 3 bases at V and 2 bases at J, with 10 bases between the two ends. Germline V CDR1 and CDR2: SGHAT, FQNNGV. The CDR3 is 15 residues long. The CDR3, as DNA: TGTGCCAGCAGCTTTATGTCCGCCAACACCGGGGAGCTGTTTTTT. Protein product: CASSFMSANTGELFF. Looking up the rest from reference TRBV11-2 and TRBJ2-2 gives the full variable domain: EAGVAQSPRYKIIEKRQSVAFWCNPISGHATLYWYQQILGQGPKLLIQFQNNGVVDDSQLPKDRFSAERLKGVDSTLKIQPAKLEDSAVYLCASSFMSANTGELFFGEGSRLTVL.

The rearrangement links TRBV9 to TRBJ1-4, with D hard to call. The CDR3 is made up of 19 amino acids. Germline V gives CDR1 SGDLS, CDR2 YYNGEE. The V end lost 0 bases, the J end lost 8 bases, and 26 bases lay between the germline ends. In DNA, the CDR3 is TGTGCCAGCAGCGTAGCAGCCCTTGGCACACTGGATCGTGGGGAAAAACTGTTTTTT. This encodes CASSVAALGTLDRGEKLFF.

The chain carries TRBV5-1 and TRBJ2-7, with 7 nucleotides matching TRBD1. This CDR3 region has 15 residues. Germline V gives CDR1 SGHRS, CDR2 YFSETQ. V gave up 6 bases and J gave up 0 bases; unmatched junction bases: 9. The CDR3 loop is CASTTNRGSSYEQYF. The CDR3 nucleotides read TGCGCCAGCACTACTAACAGGGGAAGCTCCTACGAGCAGTACTTC.

The V and J genes are TRBV9 and TRBJ2-5, with TRBD1 matching 9 bases. The V gene's germline CDR1 is SGDLS and CDR2 YYNGEE. J lost 3 bases, V lost 5 bases, and 5 bases had no gene match. The CDR3 length is 14 residues. CDR3 in amino acids: CASRRGQGEETQYF. In DNA, the CDR3 is TGTGCCAGCAGACGGGGACAGGGTGAAGAGACCCAGTACTTC.

The V gene is TRBV19, the J gene TRBJ1-4, with no clear D. Trimming cost V 4 bases and J 8 bases, with 11 bases left between them. Germline V gives CDR1 LNHDA, CDR2 SQIVND (reference sequence). CDR3 size: 13 residues. DNA for the CDR3: TGTGCCAGTAGTACCGATAGAGGCGAAAAACTGTTTTTT. Translating it yields CASSTDRGEKLFF.

The chain is built from TRBV28 and TRBJ1-1, with D unresolved. V dropped 4 bases and J dropped 2 bases, with 8 bases sitting between them. The CDR3 covers 13 residues. Germline CDR1 MDHEN, CDR2 SYDVKM. CDR3 loop: CASSSIPNTEAFF. The CDR3 DNA sequence: TGTGCCAGCAGTTCCATTCCAAACACTGAAGCTTTCTTT.

The V gene is TRBV24-1, the J gene TRBJ2-1; D is undetermined. V shed 4 bases and J shed 6 bases, with 9 bases lying between them. The germline V gene has CDR1 KGHDR and CDR2 SFDVKD. This CDR3 comprises 13 residues. For the CDR3, the DNA is TGTGCCACCAGTGACCAGACTTTCAATGAGCAGTTCTTC. Its protein product is CATSDQTFNEQFF.

The J gene is TRBJ2-2, the V gene TRBV7-2; D possibly corresponds to TRBD1 (5 bases). V was trimmed by 3 bases and J by 5 bases, leaving 13 bases between them. This CDR3 is 15 amino acids long. CDR1 is SGHTA, CDR2 FQGNSA, per germline. The CDR3 loop is CASSFVREDTGELFF. As DNA, the CDR3 is TGTGCCAGCAGCTTTGTCAGGGAAGATACCGGGGAGCTGTTTTTT.

The V gene is TRBV5-1, the J gene TRBJ1-4, with unresolved D. In germline, CDR1 is SGHRS, CDR2 YFSETQ. The CDR3 runs 15 residues. V lost 4 bases and J lost 7, with 17 bases in between. For the CDR3, the DNA is TGCGCCAGCAGCCGAAATAAGGGAACCGGTGAAAAACTGTTTTTT. Its translation: CASSRNKGTGEKLFF.

J is TRBJ2-3 and V is TRBV5-4, with TRBD2 matching 10 bases. The V gene end was trimmed by 1 base and the J gene end by 4 bases; junction bases not matched to a gene: 6. Germline V gene lookup returns CDR1 SGHNT and CDR2 YYREEE (reference sequence). This CDR3 is built from 16 residues. The CDR3 spells CASSLRSSGGADTQYF. DNA for the CDR3: TGTGCCAGCAGCTTGCGATCTAGCGGGGGCGCAGATACGCAGTATTTT. The complete variable domain, with remaining parts taken from reference TRBV5-4 and TRBJ2-3, reads ETGVTQSPTHLIKTRGQQVTLRCSSQSGHNTVSWYQQALGQGPQFIFQYYREEENGRGNFPPRFSGLQFPNYSSELNVNALELDDSALYLCASSLRSSGGADTQYFGPGTRLTVL.

The chain employs TRBV11-2 and TRBJ2-1; the match to TRBD2 covers 7 bases. Per germline, CDR1 SGHAT and CDR2 FQNNGV. The V segment lost 3 bases and the J segment 0 bases; nucleotides outside the gene matches: 11. The CDR3 length is 18 residues. The CDR3 reads CASSLSISASGSYNEQFF. The DNA of the CDR3 is TGTGCCAGCAGCTTGAGTATCTCCGCTAGCGGCTCCTACAATGAGCAGTTCTTC.

Here the CDR3 reads CASSIWEPYGYTF. CDR3 DNA sequence: TGTGCCAGTAGTATTTGGGAACCTTATGGCTACACCTTC. The J gene is TRBJ1-2, the V gene TRBV19; no clear D. The V gene's germline CDR1 is LNHDA and CDR2 SQIVND (reference sequence). The CDR3 extends over 13 amino acids. Trimming removed 3 bases from V and 5 bases from J, with 10 bases in between.

This clone was seen only a few times. The chain has TRBV6-1 and TRBJ2-3; 9 bases line up with TRBD2. Trimming removed 0 bases from V and 4 bases from J; junction bases left unmatched: 2. The V gene's germline CDR1 is MNHNS and CDR2 SASEGT. The CDR3 consists of 15 residues. CDR3 protein: CASSEAAGGADTQYF. The CDR3 bases are TGTGCCAGCAGTGAAGCAGCGGGGGGCGCAGATACGCAGTATTTT.

The V gene is TRBV5-6, the J gene TRBJ1-6, with D perhaps TRBD1 (5 bases). There are 16 residues in the CDR3. V was shortened by 4 bases and J by 8 bases, with 19 bases between the two germline ends. Germline CDR1 is SGHDT and CDR2 is YYEEEE. The CDR3 protein is CASSPRVGVGDSPLHF. In DNA form, the CDR3 reads TGTGCCAGCAGCCCTCGGGTAGGGGTAGGGGATTCACCCCTCCACTTT.

The J gene is TRBJ2-3, the V gene TRBV12-5, with a possible D match to TRBD2 (5 bases). The germline gives CDR1 LGHNT, CDR2 FRNRAP. The ends were cut back, 6 bases at V and 4 bases at J, with 14 bases in the middle. The length of the CDR3 is 14 residues. For the CDR3, the DNA is TGTGCTAGTGGCCCTCCCGGGGTTCCAGATACGCAGTATTTT. Translated, it gives CASGPPGVPDTQYF. The variable domain in full, completed from reference TRBV12-5 and TRBJ2-3, reads DARVTQTPRHKVTEMGQEVTMRCQPILGHNTVFWYRQTMMQGLELLAYFRNRAPLDDSGMPKDRFSAEMPDATLATLKIQPSEPRDSAVYFCASGPPGVPDTQYFGPGTRLTVL.

Only a few counts were recorded for this clone. The chain links TRBV5-1 to TRBJ1-3; D not certain. The CDR3 is 14 residues long. Germline CDR1 reads SGHRS; CDR2 reads YFSETQ. V lost 4 bases and J lost 0, with 8 bases in between. CDR3 bases: TGCGCCAGCAGCGGCGGGAGCTCTGGAAACACCATATATTTT. Encoded protein: CASSGGSSGNTIYF.

The V and J genes are TRBV19 and TRBJ1-5; D unresolved. Germline V gene sequence: CDR1 LNHDA, CDR2 SQIVND (reference sequence). The CDR3 runs to 13 residues. Trimming stripped 4 bases from V and 7 bases from J, with 11 bases between. The CDR3 bases are TGTGCCAGTAGTAAAGGCTATCGACAGCCCCAGCATTTT. This gives the protein CASSKGYRQPQHF.

The V call is TRBV10-2, the J call TRBJ1-2; D gene uncertain. The germline CDR1 and CDR2 sequences are WSHSY and SAAADI. V was clipped by 4 bases and J by 2 bases, with 11 bases between them. The CDR3 is 14 amino acids. CDR3 bases: TGCGCCAGCAGTGCGGGAGGGCCGAACTATGGCTACACCTTC. Amino acid sequence: CASSAGGPNYGYTF.

This chain joins TRBV5-1 and TRBJ1-3; D gene unclear. CDR1 is SGHRS, CDR2 YFSETQ, per germline. V lost 2 bases and J 2 bases, leaving 14 bases between the germline ends. The length of the CDR3 is 16 residues. The CDR3 DNA is TGCGCCAGCAGCTTCACCCTCCGGAGCCCTGGAAACACCATATATTTT. Its protein product is CASSFTLRSPGNTIYF. Filled out from reference TRBV5-1 and TRBJ1-3, the complete variable domain reads KAGVTQTPRYLIKTRGQQVTLSCSPISGHRSVSWYQQTPGQGLQFLFEYFSETQRNKGNFPGRFSGRQFSNSRSEMNVSTLELGDSALYLCASSFTLRSPGNTIYFGEGSWLTVV.

In this sample, this clone turned up a few times. The chain recombines TRBV10-1 with TRBJ2-1; possible D gene TRBD2, 6 bases. Looked up from germline, CDR1 is WNHNN and CDR2 is SYGVQD (reference sequence). This CDR3 has 13 residues. Between the trimmed V and J ends, which lost 0 bases and 13 bases, there was a span of 13 bases. The CDR3, as DNA: TGCGCCAGCAGTGAGTCGACGACCGGGAGTCAGTTCTTC. Translated, it gives CASSESTTGSQFF.

This chain connects TRBV27 to TRBJ1-2; D unclear. The CDR3 contains 14 residues. V was trimmed by 3 bases and J by 2 bases, leaving 10 bases between them. The V gene's germline CDR1 is MNHEY and CDR2 SMNVEV (reference sequence). CDR3 region: CASSLDSRNYGYTF. DNA of the CDR3: TGTGCCAGCAGTTTGGATTCCAGGAACTATGGCTACACCTTC.

The chain couples TRBV9 to TRBJ1-6; a possible D gene is TRBD1 (6 bases). V lost 0 bases and J lost 10, with 11 bases in between. This CDR3 comprises 14 residues. Germline CDR1 and CDR2: SGDLS and YYNGEE. In nucleotides, the CDR3 is TGTGCCAGCAGCGTAGGGGGACACAGGTCACCCCTCCACTTT. Its translation: CASSVGGHRSPLHF.

This clone appeared once. The V gene is TRBV14, the J gene TRBJ2-5; a possible D gene is TRBD1 (6 bases). V gave up 2 bases and J gave up 6 bases, with 10 bases separating them. The V gene's germline CDR1 is SGHDN and CDR2 FVKESK. The CDR3 extends over 13 amino acids. CDR3 region: CASSQQQGQTQYF. CDR3 DNA sequence: TGTGCCAGCAGCCAACAACAGGGCCAGACCCAGTACTTC.